These T cell receptor beta chains were read from a single sample in a study of blood T cell repertoires in COVID-19. Sequencing used immunoSEQ multiplex PCR; TCRdb keeps in-frame clones, though not all of them. Of 150,000 or so clones listed, more than 85% were seen once; the top ten hold more than 2%. Sequenced sample: peripheral blood. The receptors stem from a woman between 65 and 79 years old with acute or convalescent COVID-19. Both conserved end residues are part of each CDR3. Fields, in order: J gene, D gene, V gene, clone size, CDR3 DNA, CDR3 protein. D genes are given only for firm matches. Where a row states a size, it is once, few, many or the class of an expanded clone; other rows omit it.

TRBJ2-2	TRBD1	TRBV6-1	NA	TGTGCCAGCAGTGAAGGACAGGGGGTAAACACCGGGGAGCTGTTTTTT	CASSEGQGVNTGELFF
TRBJ1-1	NA	TRBV28	NA	TGTGCCAGCAGTTTGCGGGGGCTGGGCGCTGAAGCTTTCTTT	CASSLRGLGAEAFF
TRBJ1-2	TRBD1	TRBV6-1	NA	TGTGCCAGCAGTGATCCGGGCAGGGGGGCTAACTATGGCTACACCTTC	CASSDPGRGANYGYTF
TRBJ1-1	NA	TRBV20-1	few	TGCAGTCTCAGGGTGAACACTGAAGCTTTCTTT	CSLRVNTEAFF
TRBJ1-2	NA	TRBV28	NA	TGTGCCAGCAGCCCAGGGAGGGGCCAAGGCAACTATGGCTACACCTTC	CASSPGRGQGNYGYTF
TRBJ2-2	TRBD1	TRBV19	once	TGTGCCAGTAGAGACAGGGGAAGACCCGGGGAGCTGTTTTTT	CASRDRGRPGELFF
TRBJ1-4	NA	TRBV6-5	NA	TGTGCCAGCAGGGAGGGGCAGGTGCATTATCTGTTTTTT	CASREGQVHYLFF
TRBJ2-2	TRBD2	TRBV18	NA	TGTGCCAGCTCACCACTCTCGACTAGCGGGTCGAACACCGGGGAGCTGTTTTTT	CASSPLSTSGSNTGELFF
TRBJ1-6	TRBD1	TRBV7-6	NA	TGTGCCAGCAGCGCAAGACCGGGACAGAGAAATTCACCCCTCCACTTT	CASSARPGQRNSPLHF
TRBJ2-3	TRBD2	TRBV6-2/TRBV6-3	NA	TGTGCCAGCAGTTCTGAAACTAGCGGGGGCCTATTATGGAGCACAGATACGCAGTATTTT	CASSSETSGGLLWSTDTQYF
TRBJ1-6	NA	TRBV6-5	NA	TGTGCCAGCAGTTCCCTTGGATGGGGGCTTTCTTCACCCCTCCACTTT	CASSSLGWGLSSPLHF
TRBJ2-4	TRBD2	TRBV18	once	TGTGCCAGCTCACCGGTGGGACTAGCGGGGGTCCTAGCCAAAAACATTCAGTACTTC	CASSPVGLAGVLAKNIQYF
TRBJ1-4	NA	TRBV5-6	NA	TGTGCCAGCAGCTTGGGCAGGGAAGGTGGAAAACTGTTTTTT	CASSLGREGGKLFF
TRBJ1-3	NA	TRBV5-4	NA	TGTGCCAGCAGCCCGCAAGGGGGTCGTGGAAACACCATATATTTT	CASSPQGGRGNTIYF
TRBJ1-2	NA	TRBV19	NA	TGTAAGGAGGAGGGCAATTTTATCGGCTACACCTTC	CKEEGNFIGYTF
TRBJ1-5	NA	TRBV3-1/TRBV3-2	NA	TGTGCCAGCAGCCAAGGACAGGACAATCAGCCCCAGCATTTT	CASSQGQDNQPQHF
TRBJ1-2	TRBD1	TRBV24-1	NA	TGTGCCACCAGCCCCAGACAGGGGACCTATGGCTACACCTTC	CATSPRQGTYGYTF
TRBJ1-5	NA	TRBV10-1	once	TGCGCCAGCAGTCAGGGGTACAATCAGCCCCAGCATTTT	CASSQGYNQPQHF
TRBJ2-5	TRBD2	TRBV5-4	NA	TGTGCCAGCACCTTTCAACAGGCGGGAGGGGAGACCCAGTACTTC	CASTFQQAGGETQYF
TRBJ1-6	NA	TRBV3-1/TRBV3-2	NA	TGTGCCAGCGCCCTAGGTGCGGGCCGTTCACCCCTCCACTTT	CASALGAGRSPLHF
TRBJ1-1	NA	TRBV7-2	NA	TGTGCCAGCAGGGCCTGGACAGCGAACACTGAAGCTTTCTTT	CASRAWTANTEAFF
TRBJ1-2	TRBD1	TRBV10-3	NA	TGTGCCATCAGCCGACAGGGGGATTATGGCTACACCTTC	CAISRQGDYGYTF
TRBJ1-4	NA	TRBV25-1	once	TGTGCCAGCAGTCTGGGGCAGGGTGATGAAAAACTGTTTTTT	CASSLGQGDEKLFF
TRBJ2-3	TRBD2	TRBV6-2/TRBV6-3	NA	TGTGCCAGCAGTTATGGGCGGGGGGTCTACATCTCTAGCACAGATACGCAGTATTTT	CASSYGRGVYISSTDTQYF
TRBJ1-5	NA	TRBV2	NA	TGTGCCAGCAGTGAGGCGGCCTGGAATCAGCCCCAGCATTTT	CASSEAAWNQPQHF
TRBJ1-1	TRBD1	TRBV7-2	NA	TGTGCCAGCAGCTTAGGACCCAGGGGGCGCGCCACTGAAGCTTTCTTT	CASSLGPRGRATEAFF
TRBJ1-2	TRBD1	TRBV28	NA	TGTGCCAGCAGTCCCCCCTCGACAGGGCGCTATGGCTACACCTTC	CASSPPSTGRYGYTF
TRBJ2-7	NA	TRBV30	NA	TGTGCCTGGAGTCGCTACCTCTCCTACGAGCAGTACTTC	CAWSRYLSYEQYF